This T cell receptor (beta chain) was sequenced for a study of graft-versus-host responses after intestinal transplantation (dated by TCRdb to the early 2020s). Broadly, across the study: The transplants that recipients got were multivisceral, liver-intestinal, or isolated intestinal. Anti-thymocyte globulin induction was given to all recipients, followed by maintenance tacrolimus and steroids for 3 to 4 years. Graft-versus-host and host-versus-graft alloreactive T cell clones were tracked in the graft, circulation and bone marrow after intestinal transplantation using bulk TCR-beta CDR3 sequencing. To identify alloreactive clones, pre-transplant mixed lymphocyte reaction products were sequenced and then compared with unstimulated pre-transplant donor and recipient T cells. The cohort enrolled some 24 intestinal transplant recipients, one of whom was a retransplant, and a few patients without pretransplant specimens were excluded. A peak of at least 4% donor T cells among recipient peripheral blood mononuclear cells was the definition used for donor T cell macrochimerism. Samples from a few later patients were sequenced in-house on an Illumina MiSeq with MiXCR processing rather than by the commercial service. On the study overall, not on this receptor specifically: GvH clones turned up in recipient bone marrow, with some appearing earlier in ileal mucosa or blood, a pattern consistent with an intestinal mucosal origin. The conclusions were limited by the relatively low number and heterogeneity of the intestinal transplant patients. In the allografts of patients with donor T cell macrochimerism, GvH to HvG T cell clonal ratios were high. Peak levels of circulating GvH clones were associated with declines in HvG clones early after transplant.

As for this clone: Its antigen remains undetermined. No base quality information exists; no much larger clone differs at one position.

The CDR3 numbers 15 residues from cysteine through phenylalanine. The only DNA kept is the CDR3, 45 bases in frame from the first base. The germline V gene yields LGHNA for CDR1 and YSLEER for CDR2. The V end loses 0 bases and the J end loses 4 bases, and a stretch of 9 bases separates them. Libraries were built with the immunoSEQ multiplex PCR assay. Adaptive Biotechnologies carried out high-throughput TCR-beta CDR3 sequencing of genomic DNA for most patients. Per the authors' processing: TCR sequencing data were retrieved from Adaptive's ImmunoSEQ software for 15 to 20 patients, whereas a few other patients were processed with MiXCR and VDJtools. CDR3 nucleotide sequences shared by donor and recipient were removed because the origin of these sequences could not be assigned. To count as alloreactive, a clone needed at least 2-fold expansion over unstimulated cells and a minimum CFSE-low frequency of 0.002% (template counts) or 0.001% (read counts). Clones detected in sequenced pre-transplant spleen, lymph node, or MLR CFSE-low populations of the donor or recipient were defined as mappable. The cumulative frequency of alloreactive clones was calculated as a percentage of all sequences, weighted by copy number. TCRdb holds this immuneACCESS table with in-frame rearrangements only. Some clones are missing; in checked studies, unresolved V genes explain under half, and the rest has no known cause. V and J calls and clone size are copied from that table; D and trimming were computed from the DNA. Counted in this sample were roughly 7,000 clones; around 89% of them appeared once. Less than 5% of the sample is held by the ten biggest clonotypes.

In the first month after transplant, blood samples were collected up to 4 times, and after that at least monthly when available. Sequencing was performed on PBMCs, taken about 12 weeks after transplant. The TCR was taken from a human patient who received an intestinal transplant, so some T cells may come from the graft donor. The V and J genes are TRBV4-3 and TRBJ2-2; too little of a D gene remains to name it. CDR3 sequence: CASSQEAVLTGELFF. The DNA reads TGCGCCAGCAGCCAAGAGGCGGTCCTCACCGGGGAGCTGTTTTTT.